This is a list of T cell receptor beta chains from one sample in a study of blood T cell repertoires in COVID-19. Profiling relied on immunoSEQ multiplex PCR, and the TCRdb table lists in-frame clones only, not all of them. The sample shows about 260,000 clones, 88% of them seen only once. The sample comprised peripheral blood. All receptors come from a woman in her twenties or thirties with COVID-19, enrolled during active disease. Each CDR3 is given without its conserved first and last residue. The order of the fields is J gene, V gene, CDR3 protein.

>TRBJ1-1|TRBV19
ASSYFDTEAF
>TRBJ2-3|TRBV10-3
AIREGLAGTDTQY
>TRBJ2-2|TRBV5-5
ASSLGLAGVGGELF
>TRBJ2-2|TRBV5-1
ASTWGVITGELF
>TRBJ1-5|TRBV6-2/TRBV6-3
ASSSPHGGNQPQH
>TRBJ1-1|TRBV9
ASSVGAGPNTEAF
>TRBJ2-3|TRBV19
ASSAGLAGGSGDTQY
>TRBJ1-1|TRBV28
ASSLRLRENTEAF
>TRBJ2-7|TRBV27
ASSGGTHYEQY
>TRBJ1-1|TRBV18
ASSPPGGILNTEAF
>TRBJ2-2|TRBV5-1
ASSLTGTGVSNTGELF
>TRBJ1-1|TRBV28
ASSFIRARTEAF
>TRBJ1-2|TRBV27
ASSNRGRISYGYT
>TRBJ2-7|TRBV6-1
ASSEITGLRYEQY
>TRBJ2-7|TRBV11-3
ASSLSPSYMDEQY
>TRBJ2-2|TRBV5-1
ASSFLTSGRPIGELF
>TRBJ2-1|TRBV9
ASSPTSGVYNEQF
>TRBJ2-5|TRBV5-1
ASFETRQETQY
>TRBJ1-3|TRBV5-5
ASSPILTGNTIY
>TRBJ1-1|TRBV19
ASSGEYTEAF
>TRBJ2-7|TRBV20-1
SASLLGSRHEQY
>TRBJ1-3|TRBV30
AWSTRTGGPSGNTIY
>TRBJ2-3|TRBV3-1/TRBV3-2
ASSPASGSGGDTQY
>TRBJ1-6|TRBV6-4
ASSDGRQGNSPLH
>TRBJ2-7|TRBV25-1
ASSVAGTGGSEQY
>TRBJ1-3|TRBV6-1
ASSDEGRGLIISGNTIY
>TRBJ1-4|TRBV6-5
ASSYSGRAGEKLF
>TRBJ2-7|TRBV5-1
ARSLGGGQGAYEQY
>TRBJ2-1|TRBV5-1
ASSPGQSNEQF
>TRBJ2-1|TRBV7-2
ASTHPRAGGGANEQF
>TRBJ2-3|TRBV30
AWSGSGSRGDTQY
>TRBJ1-5|TRBV12-3/TRBV12-4
ASSSEGQQPQH
>TRBJ2-7|TRBV4-1
ASSQDHGTSGYYEQY
>TRBJ2-7|TRBV6-5
ASSRLASYEQY
>TRBJ2-5|TRBV12-3/TRBV12-4
ASSPKETQY
>TRBJ2-7|TRBV5-5
ASSPRDAIYEQY
>TRBJ2-2|TRBV15
ATSRGGQRTGELF
>TRBJ2-5|TRBV11-2
ASSLGRQGTETQY
>TRBJ2-7|TRBV6-5
ASSYRDEQY
>TRBJ2-7|TRBV6-1
ASSVETGFNGYSAYEQY
>TRBJ1-2|TRBV19
ASSSDRVSPGYT
>TRBJ1-1|TRBV7-9
ASSLPQGGRTEAF
>TRBJ2-5|TRBV28
ASSFEGRETQY
>TRBJ1-6|TRBV24-1
ATSAGTDNSPLH
>TRBJ1-5|TRBV4-3
ASSQRAGTGGAQPQH
>TRBJ2-5|TRBV15
ATSGRRGFQETQY
>TRBJ2-5|TRBV7-3
ASSLLQGQTQY
>TRBJ2-5|TRBV7-8
ASSYNGQEFETQY
>TRBJ1-3|TRBV7-6
ASSLGDGGSGNTIY
>TRBJ1-5|TRBV6-2/TRBV6-3
ASSYAADANQPQH
>TRBJ1-1|TRBV11-2
ASSSRGRDTEAF
>TRBJ1-2|TRBV7-9
ASKMTGEYYGYT
>TRBJ1-6|TRBV4-2
ASSQTGNSPLH
>TRBJ1-4|TRBV6-5
ASSYRAGGNEKLF
>TRBJ1-4|TRBV27
ASSPGTGYEKLF